The rows below give T cell receptor beta chains drawn from one sample of a study of prognosis after radiotherapy for stage I lung cancer. TCRdb passed the multiplex PCR reads through MiXCR, listing each CDR3 protein once. The sample lists under 20,000 distinct CDR3 sequences; around 40% were seen once. Sample: PBMCs, taken before or after stereotactic body radiation therapy (not recorded which). The source of these receptors is a donor aged 50 or older with non-small cell lung cancer. Each CDR3 is given with its conserved first and last residue.

V	J	CDR3
TRBV27	TRBJ2-1	CASSRTSYNEQFF
TRBV6-2/TRBV6-3	TRBJ2-3	CASSRPTDTQYF
TRBV6-5	TRBJ2-1	CASSYHRDPRDNEQFF
TRBV6-2/TRBV6-3	TRBJ2-1	CASGRAEGNEQFF
TRBV10-3	TRBJ1-5	CAISDPRTGRLDQPQHF
TRBV6-1	TRBJ1-6	CASREYDRARLDSPLHF
TRBV5-1	TRBJ2-7	CASSLGDRVYEQYF
TRBV24-1	TRBJ1-1	CATSDPGQGGTEAFF
TRBV19	TRBJ1-1	CASTTDRGYTEAFF
TRBV28	TRBJ2-1	CAILQGGSNEQFF
TRBV15	TRBJ1-4	CATSVGQGRANEKLFF
TRBV19	TRBJ1-5	CASRPEGAYQPQHF
TRBV27	TRBJ1-1	CSSSNLGTEAFF
TRBV19	TRBJ2-3	CASSPRGRGGTDTQYF
TRBV7-2	TRBJ1-2	CASSATTNYGYTF
TRBV7-2	TRBJ2-7	CASSLAFGPRYEQYF
TRBV5-5	TRBJ2-2	CASSLEPNTGELFF
TRBV7-3	TRBJ2-1	CASSSAITGVDEQFF
TRBV11-3	TRBJ2-3	CASSPGGAGTDTQYF
TRBV11-2	TRBJ1-3	CASSSTRTGGNTIYF
TRBV30	TRBJ1-5	CAWSPRAGVAGGGNQPQHF
TRBV7-9	TRBJ1-1	CASSLAGFEAFF
TRBV3-1	TRBJ1-6	CASSPRTGGRSYNSPLHF